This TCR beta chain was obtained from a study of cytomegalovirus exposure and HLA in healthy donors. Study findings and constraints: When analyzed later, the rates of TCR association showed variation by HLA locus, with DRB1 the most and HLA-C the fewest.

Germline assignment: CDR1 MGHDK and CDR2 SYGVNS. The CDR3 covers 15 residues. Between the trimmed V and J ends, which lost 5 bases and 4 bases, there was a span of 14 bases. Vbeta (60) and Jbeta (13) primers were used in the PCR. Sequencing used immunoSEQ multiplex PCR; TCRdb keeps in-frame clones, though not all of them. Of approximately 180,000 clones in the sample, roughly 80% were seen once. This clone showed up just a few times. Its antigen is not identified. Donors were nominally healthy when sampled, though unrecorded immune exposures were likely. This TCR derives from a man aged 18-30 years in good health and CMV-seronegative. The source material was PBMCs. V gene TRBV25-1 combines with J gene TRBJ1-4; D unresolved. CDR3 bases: TGTGCCAGCAGTCCCATCGAGGGTGGTAATGAAAAACTGTTTTTT. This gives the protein CASSPIEGGNEKLFF. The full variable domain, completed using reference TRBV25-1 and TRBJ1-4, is EADIYQTPRYLVIGTGKKITLECSQTMGHDKMYWYQQDPGMELHLIHYSYGVNSTEKGDLSSESTVSRIRTEHFPLTLESARPSHTSQYLCASSPIEGGNEKLFFGSGTQLSVL.